Each of the 23 T cell receptor beta chains below was sequenced from the same sample in a study of control samples from healthy donors and cancer patients. Clones were read by immunoSEQ multiplex PCR, and TCRdb kept only the in-frame ones, dropping some. The sample lists over 150,000 clones; about 90% were seen once. Sample: blood. The receptors come from a woman in her 40s in good health.

This rearrangement joins TRBV5-6 to TRBJ2-1; D call uncertain. The CDR3 spans 17 residues. Germline V gene data show CDR1 as SGHDT and CDR2 as YYEEEE. V was trimmed by 0 bases and J by 4 bases, leaving 17 bases between them. CDR3 sequence: CASSLELHRALYNEQFF. CDR3 coding DNA: TGTGCCAGCAGCTTGGAACTGCATAGAGCCTTATACAATGAGCAGTTCTTC. Supplemented by reference TRBV5-6 and TRBJ2-1, the full variable domain reads DAGVTQSPTHLIKTRGQQVTLRCSPKSGHDTVSWYQQALGQGPQFIFQYYEEEERQRGNFPDRFSGHQFPNYSSELNVNALLLGDSALYLCASSLELHRALYNEQFFGPGTRLTVL.

This clone was seen only once. The chain carries TRBV27 and TRBJ1-5, with D possibly TRBD1 on 5 matching bases. There are 14 residues in the CDR3. The V gene lost 3 bases and the J gene lost 1 base, with 7 bases spanning the gap. The V gene's germline CDR1 is MNHEY and CDR2 SMNVEV (reference sequence). CDR3 residues: CASSFRDSNQPQHF. CDR3 bases: TGTGCCAGCAGTTTCCGGGACAGCAATCAGCCCCAGCATTTT.

CDR3 sequence: CASSPGQGSQNQPQHF. For the CDR3, the DNA is TGTGCCAGCAGCCCGGGACAGGGTTCGCAAAATCAGCCCCAGCATTTT. This chain connects TRBV5-5 to TRBJ1-5; TRBD1 agrees at 9 bases. Per germline, CDR1 SGHKS and CDR2 YYEKEE (reference sequence). This CDR3 is 16 amino acids long. V lost 4 bases and J lost 4; bases outside the gene matches: 9. The full variable domain, its missing parts supplied by reference TRBV5-5 and TRBJ1-5, is DAGVTQSPTHLIKTRGQQVTLRCSPISGHKSVSWYQQVLGQGPQFIFQYYEKEERGRGNFPDRFSARQFPNYSSELNVNALLLGDSALYLCASSPGQGSQNQPQHFGDGTRLSIL.

The rearrangement links TRBV29-1 to TRBJ2-3; D is undetermined. Germline CDR1 reads SQVTM; CDR2 reads ANQGSEA. V was clipped by 2 bases and J by 3 bases, with 6 bases between them. The CDR3 spans 12 residues. In DNA, the CDR3 is TGCAGCGTTGAAATCGGGACAGATACGCAGTATTTT. Amino acids: CSVEIGTDTQYF.

V gene TRBV13 combines with J gene TRBJ2-1; 7 nucleotides match TRBD2. Germline values: CDR1 PRHDT, CDR2 FYEKMQ (reference sequence). With V trimmed by 5 bases and J by 12 bases, 7 bases remained unmatched. The CDR3 has 12 residues. In nucleotides, the CDR3 is TGTGCCAGCAGCCTCCGGACTAGACGGCAGTTCTTC. The encoded protein is CASSLRTRRQFF.

The rearrangement uses TRBV2 and TRBJ2-5; 7 positions agree with TRBD2. The germline CDR1 and CDR2 sequences are SNHLY and FYNNEI. The CDR3 has 15 amino acids. V shed 7 bases and J 0 bases; nucleotides not matched to a gene: 8. The CDR3 reads CASILGREYQETQYF. The DNA for the CDR3 is TGTGCCAGCATTCTTGGGCGGGAGTACCAAGAGACCCAGTACTTC.

The gene calls are TRBV5-1 and TRBJ1-3; D gene uncertain. This CDR3 has 14 amino acids. The V end was cut by 0 bases, the J end by 3 bases, with 7 bases between. Germline-derived CDR1 and CDR2 are SGHRS and YFSETQ. The CDR3 loop reads CASSLVGIGNTIYF. DNA for the CDR3: TGCGCCAGCAGCTTGGTTGGTATTGGAAACACCATATATTTT.

This clone was observed a single time. The V gene is TRBV9, the J gene TRBJ1-4; D call uncertain. The CDR3 is made up of 13 amino acids. V lost 0 bases to trimming and J lost 5 bases, with 5 bases between them. From germline, CDR1 is SGDLS and CDR2 YYNGEE. The CDR3 loop reads CASSVGLNEKLFF. In DNA form, the CDR3 reads TGTGCCAGCAGCGTAGGCCTCAATGAAAAACTGTTTTTT.

V usage is TRBV2 and J usage is TRBJ2-7; possibly TRBD1 for D (5 bases). V was trimmed by 7 bases and J by 1 base, leaving 8 bases between them. The germline V gene encodes CDR1 SNHLY and CDR2 FYNNEI. This CDR3 region has 12 residues. In DNA, the CDR3 is TGTGCCAGCATTGACAGTTCCTACGAGCAGTACTTC. This encodes CASIDSSYEQYF.

The chain couples TRBV29-1 to TRBJ2-3, with 11 bases identical to TRBD1. The V and J ends lost 7 bases and 3 bases, in that order; junction bases with no gene match: 3. The CDR3 extends over 13 amino acids. The V gene's germline CDR1 is SQVTM and CDR2 ANQGSEA. The CDR3 sequence is CSAGTGGTDTQYF. The CDR3 DNA follows: TGCAGCGCCGGGACAGGGGGTACAGATACGCAGTATTTT.

J is TRBJ1-2 and V is TRBV5-5, with D hard to call. Germline V lookup: CDR1 SGHKS, CDR2 YYEKEE (reference sequence). Trimming shortened V by 2 bases and J by 2 bases, and 7 bases separated the two germline ends. The CDR3 spans 13 residues. The CDR3 bases are TGTGCCAGCAGCTTTCCGCAGAACTATGGCTACACCTTC. Translated, it gives CASSFPQNYGYTF. Full variable domain (remainder filled in from reference TRBV5-5 and TRBJ1-2): DAGVTQSPTHLIKTRGQQVTLRCSPISGHKSVSWYQQVLGQGPQFIFQYYEKEERGRGNFPDRFSARQFPNYSSELNVNALLLGDSALYLCASSFPQNYGYTFGSGTRLTVV.

This clone has only one observation. The chain employs TRBV27 and TRBJ1-4, with D unclear. The germline gives CDR1 MNHEY, CDR2 SMNVEV (reference sequence). The CDR3 totals 15 residues. Trimming left V 4 bases short and J 8 bases short, with 17 bases between. CDR3 protein: CASSSTRSLVEKLFF. The CDR3 DNA is TGTGCCAGCAGTTCCACTAGGTCGCTTGTGGAAAAACTGTTTTTT.

The rearrangement links TRBV29-1 to TRBJ1-1; D not resolved. The CDR3 is 16 residues long. V was shortened by 0 bases and J by 0 bases, with 14 bases between the two germline ends. CDR1 SQVTM and CDR2 ANQGSEA come from the germline V gene. In nucleotides, the CDR3 is TGCAGCGTTGAAGATCCAGAGGGAAACATGAACACTGAAGCTTTCTTT. Its protein product is CSVEDPEGNMNTEAFF. Based on the CDR3 plus reference TRBV29-1 and TRBJ1-1, the full variable domain is SAVISQKPSRDICQRGTSLTIQCQVDSQVTMMFWYRQQPGQSLTLIATANQGSEATYESGFVIDKFPISRPNLTFSTLTVSNMSPEDSSIYLCSVEDPEGNMNTEAFFGQGTRLTVV.

The rearrangement links TRBV25-1 to TRBJ1-3; possibly TRBD1 for D (5 bases). With 0 bases removed from V and 1 base from J, the gap between germline ends came to 16 bases. Germline values: CDR1 MGHDK, CDR2 SYGVNS. This CDR3 is built from 18 residues. This CDR3 is CASSEYFAREGSGNTIYF. Here the CDR3 DNA reads TGTGCCAGCAGTGAATATTTCGCCAGGGAGGGATCTGGAAACACCATATATTTT.

The chain combines TRBV7-6 with TRBJ2-2, with no clear D. V lost 6 bases and J 7 bases, leaving 9 bases between the germline ends. Germline loops: CDR1 SGHVS, CDR2 FNYEAQ. This CDR3 has 12 amino acids. CDR3 bases: TGTGCCAGCAGTCGGAATGGCGGGGAGCTGTTTTTT. Translated, it gives CASSRNGGELFF.

The rearrangement uses TRBV28 and TRBJ2-5, with a tentative D call TRBD2 (5 bases). The CDR3 has 15 amino acids. Trimming pared 4 bases from V and 5 bases from J, leaving 17 bases between. Germline V CDR1 and CDR2: MDHEN, SYDVKM. CDR3 protein: CASSSDLGGVETQYF. The CDR3 DNA reads as TGTGCCAGCAGTTCAGATCTTGGAGGAGTGGAGACCCAGTACTTC.

The CDR3 DNA is TGTGCCAGCAGTGAAGGTACTTCACTTCGGCAGTACTTC. This translates into CASSEGTSLRQYF. The V gene is TRBV2, the J gene TRBJ2-7; no definite D call. CDR3 length: 13 residues. With 1 base removed from V and 9 bases from J, the gap between germline ends came to 13 bases. Germline CDR1 is SNHLY and CDR2 is FYNNEI. The entire variable domain, with the rest obtained from reference TRBV2 and TRBJ2-7, is as follows: EPEVTQTPSHQVTQMGQEVILRCVPISNHLYFYWYRQILGQKVEFLVSFYNNEISEKSEIFDDQFSVERPDGSNFTLKIRSTKLEDSAMYFCASSEGTSLRQYFGPGTRLTVT.

This clone was observed once. The chain recombines TRBV10-3 with TRBJ2-7, with TRBD1 matching over 12 bases. The CDR3 is 12 residues long. Germline assignment: CDR1 ENHRY and CDR2 SYGVKD. This CDR3 is CGGDRGLGEQYF. The DNA for the CDR3 is TGTGGGGGGGACAGGGGGCTGGGAGAGCAGTACTTC.

V and J are TRBV6-5 and TRBJ1-1, with D possibly matching TRBD1 (5 bases). Trimming removed 11 bases from V and 9 bases from J, with 16 bases in between. The CDR3 extends over 11 amino acids. Germline V gives CDR1 MNHEY, CDR2 SVGAGI. This chain's CDR3 is CAVHRDLKAFF. CDR3 in DNA: TGTGCCGTACACCGGGACCTAAAAGCTTTCTTT.

V and J are TRBV7-9 and TRBJ1-2; TRBD1 is a possible D gene (6 bases). The CDR3 totals 15 residues. The ends were cut back, 2 bases at V and 8 bases at J, with 18 bases in the middle. Per the germline V gene, CDR1 is SEHNR and CDR2 is FQNEAQ (reference sequence). The CDR3 bases are TGTGCCAGCAGCTTAATGGAGGGGGAGCCCTTCGGCTACACCTTC. This sequence encodes CASSLMEGEPFGYTF.

This chain joins TRBV3-1 (or the pseudogene TRBV3-2) and TRBJ1-5, with unresolved D. V shed 4 bases and J shed 3 bases, with 7 bases lying between them. CDR1 and CDR2 (germline): LGHDT, YNNKEL (reference sequence). This CDR3 is built from 13 residues. The CDR3 protein is CASSPSYNQPQHF. Written as DNA, the CDR3 is TGTGCCAGCAGCCCCTCCTACAATCAGCCCCAGCATTTT.

About this clone: Other nucleotide sequences in the sample specify the same CDR3. The CDR3 here is CASSLVGETQYF. CDR3 nucleotide sequence: TGCGCCAGCAGCTTGGTAGGGGAGACCCAGTACTTC. The chain couples TRBV5-1 to TRBJ2-5; D gene ambiguous. With 0 bases removed from V and 5 bases from J, the gap between germline ends came to 5 bases. This CDR3 comprises 12 residues. Germline loops: CDR1 SGHRS, CDR2 YFSETQ.

This chain links TRBV6-2 or TRBV6-3 with TRBJ1-1, with D hard to call. Germline assignment: CDR1 MNHEY and CDR2 SVGEGT. V was shortened by 0 bases and J by 5 bases, with 7 bases between the two germline ends. This CDR3 comprises 13 residues. CDR3 amino acids: CASSYSARTEAFF. The CDR3 DNA sequence: TGTGCCAGCAGTTACTCGGCGAGAACTGAAGCTTTCTTT.